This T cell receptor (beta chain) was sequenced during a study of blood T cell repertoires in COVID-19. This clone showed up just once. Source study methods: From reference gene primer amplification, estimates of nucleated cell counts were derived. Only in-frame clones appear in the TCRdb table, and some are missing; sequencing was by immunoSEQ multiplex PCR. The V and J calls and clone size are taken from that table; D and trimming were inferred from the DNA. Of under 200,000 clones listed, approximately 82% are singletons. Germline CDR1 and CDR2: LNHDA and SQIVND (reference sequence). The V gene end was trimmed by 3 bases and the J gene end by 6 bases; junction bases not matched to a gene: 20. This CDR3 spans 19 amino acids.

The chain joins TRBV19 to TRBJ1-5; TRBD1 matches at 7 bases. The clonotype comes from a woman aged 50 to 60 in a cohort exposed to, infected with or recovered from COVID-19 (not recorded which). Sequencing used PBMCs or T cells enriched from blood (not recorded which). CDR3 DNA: TGTGCCAGTAGTATGACCTCGCCAGGGGGGATACTTAGGAGTCAGCCCCAGCATTTT. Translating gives CASSMTSPGGILRSQPQHF.